This T cell receptor (beta chain) was obtained from a study of blood T cells in healthy people across ages (dated by TCRdb to 2013 to 2016). Background on the whole study: In model experiments, template switching captured roughly one uniquely barcoded TCR beta cDNA molecule for every two T cells. The study measured age-related changes in TCR beta repertoire diversity using deep sequencing normalized with unique cDNA molecular identifiers. The donors were divided into four age groups: young (average about 15 years), middle-aged (over 35), aged (approximately 62) and long-lived (roughly 82). Using the same blood draw, the study looked at two additional independent replicas of 1 million unique cDNA reads for two donors, one aged 18 to 30 and the other aged 80 or older. What the research found in general, with its limitations: Observed TCR beta diversity correlated strongly with the percentage of naive T cells measured by flow cytometry. Conclusive comparison of naive and antigen-experienced compartments was prevented by the profiling of bulk unsorted PBMCs. Compared with the aged group, the long-lived group had more naive CD4+ T cells, fewer expanded clones and increased TCR diversity, suggesting age selection. Estimates of total diversity based on one million sequenced T cells were regarded as lower bounds and as underestimates. Because the CMV infection status of the donors was unknown, age-related changes in expanded clonotypes may potentially have been confounded. As age increased, observed TCR beta diversity per million T cells dropped in a roughly linear way, and a significant reduction was already evident by age about 40.

The method behind the library was 5' RACE. Sequencing was carried out with an Illumina HiSeq 2500. A second PCR of roughly 7 to 11 cycles was run with a J-beta primer mix and a sample-barcoded 5' primer. Each TCR beta cDNA molecule received a unique molecular identifier from a template-switch 5' adaptor carrying 12 random nucleotides. At least 2.5 million CDR3-containing paired-end reads were obtained from each sample. The Mint cDNA synthesis kit, primed by a TRBC-specific oligonucleotide, was used to synthesize first-strand cDNA from all RNA. All cDNA was treated with uracil-DNA glycosylase and then went through a first 18-cycle PCR with the universal primers M1SS and BC2_uni_R. The authors' analysis ran thus. Normalization of each sample was performed by random selection of 1 million high-quality reads, each carrying a distinct molecular identifier. Instead of being binned into consensus sequences, reads that shared molecular identifiers were thrown out. MiTCR, run with a Q25 quality threshold and the strictest error-elimination algorithm, handled CDR3 identification, clonotype clustering and error correction. A nonparametric unseen species model with Euler transformation was used to estimate a lower bound on total TCR beta diversity. TCRdb ran its own pipeline on the public reads, namely fastp trimming at Q25 and MiXCR clone calling, and kept in-frame beta chains. CDR3 protein duplicates are merged, each entry listing the most common genes and DNA. For this entry, the V and J calls and clone size follow TCRdb and not the study's own pipeline. Here the sample has approximately 800,000 distinct CDR3 sequences; 20% to 30% occur a single time. In total, the top ten clones hold approximately 3.7% of the sample.

The junction shows trimming of 5 bases on V and 11 bases on J, plus 27 bases between the germline ends. CDR1 and CDR2 are drawn from the germline V gene: KGHSH, LQKENI. Measured from the cysteine to the phenylalanine, the CDR3 is 16 residues long. Of all the DNA, just the CDR3 is kept, 48 bases in frame from base 1. The donors were roughly 40 Caucasian individuals from Russia, aged 6 to 90 years, who were systemically healthy. Each donor gave 9 to 10 milliliters of peripheral blood, collected into EDTA-treated Vacutainer tubes. Ficoll-Paque density-gradient centrifugation was used to isolate PBMCs, with at least 6.5 million per sample. Total RNA, at least 6 micrograms per sample, was extracted from PBMCs with Trizol reagent. For every donor, flow cytometry on a PBMC aliquot measured the percentage of naive CD45RAhigh/CD27high T cells. This clonotype was seen a few times. Its target antigen remains unknown. Per-base quality was not reported, and no clone a single base away is much larger than it.

The data were also submitted as part of a second study, on T cells of mothers and their children. That second report states: Nine systemically healthy Caucasian individuals served as donors, namely three mothers together with their six children. cDNA synthesis used all of the extracted RNA, with roughly 1.5 ug of RNA in each 15 ul reaction. Sample barcodes and 2-4 random nucleotides were added via the M1S primer in the second PCR. Over 8.5 million TCR beta CDR3 reads were obtained for each mother, and around 3 million reads were obtained for each child. In both related and unrelated pairs, thymic selection shapes the output of TCR recombination in a similar way, with inherited differences having only a minor effect. Normalized repertoire overlap in related mother-child pairs was always slightly higher than in unrelated mother-child pairs, but the difference was never significant. Persistent microchimeric T cell clones were not detected, at a sensitivity of approximately 100 clones per million clonotypes. The study used deep NGS to compare TCR beta repertoires of mothers and children, seeking features distinguishing related mother-child pairs from unrelated individuals. Mothers averaged about 40 +/- 4 years of age and children averaged about 12 +/- 4 years. After adapter ligation with NEBNext reagents, the libraries were sequenced on Illumina HiSeq 2000 with 100+100 nt paired-end reads. To avoid cross-contamination, the mother libraries and the child libraries were prepared a month apart and sequenced in separate runs. For each donor, between 500,000 and 2,000,000 distinct TCR beta clonotypes were identified. Naive TCR beta clonotypes were estimated from low-frequency clonotypes matched to each donor's FACS-determined naive share, without sorting.

This TCR derives from a boy aged 5 to 17 in good health. Here the chain combines TRBV18 and TRBJ1-1; D gene: possibly TRBD1, on 6 matching bases. Material: blood. In nucleotide form, the sequence is TGTGCCAGCTCAGCCTTACAGGGACTTACTTCAATTCTGGCTTTCTTT. Its protein reads: CASSALQGLTSILAFF.